A single sample gave rise to the 19 T cell receptor beta chains below, sequenced in a study of sequential checkpoint blockade in melanoma. The treatment is: randomized to nivolumab then ipilimumab (arm A) or the reverse (arm B). Repertoires were generated with immunoSEQ multiplex PCR, while TCRdb's copy carries only in-frame clones and drops some. Seen here are about 6,100 clones, about 56% observed once, and the top ten hold around 17%. Sequencing used CD8+ T cells sorted from blood (inferred from file names), obtained from a patient given nivolumab and ipilimumab in sequence. The receptors originated from a human donor with melanoma.

This chain links TRBV19 with TRBJ2-7; 9 bases agree with TRBD1. V lost 7 bases to trimming and J lost 3 bases; unmatched junction nucleotides: 4. Germline V gene data show CDR1 as LNHDA and CDR2 as SQIVND (reference sequence). The CDR3 is 13 amino acids. In nucleotides, the CDR3 is TGTGCCAGTATGGGGACAGGGAACTACGAGCAGTACTTC. Translation gives CASMGTGNYEQYF.

The rearrangement joins TRBV29-1 to TRBJ2-5; 7 positions match TRBD2. CDR1 and CDR2 from the germline V gene are SQVTM and ANQGSEA. This CDR3 has 13 amino acids. Trimming cost V 2 bases and J 7 bases; bases outside gene matches: 7. In DNA, the CDR3 is TGCAGCGTTGAACCTCGGGGGGAAGTGACCCAGTACTTC. Protein: CSVEPRGEVTQYF.

This chain joins TRBV4-3 and TRBJ2-6, with 7 positions matching TRBD1. CDR3 length: 16 residues. The V gene end was trimmed by 4 bases and the J gene end by 0 bases; junction bases not matched to a gene: 3. The germline gives CDR1 LGHNA, CDR2 YSLEER. The DNA for the CDR3 is TGCGCCAGCAGCCGGGGACAGTACTCTGGGGCCAACGTCCTGACTTTC. Its translation is CASSRGQYSGANVLTF.

The chain employs TRBV4-2 and TRBJ2-5, with TRBD2 identical over 7 bases. From germline, CDR1 is LGHNA and CDR2 YNFKEQ. V lost 5 bases to trimming and J lost 5 bases; unmatched junction nucleotides: 17. The CDR3 covers 17 residues. The CDR3 nucleotides read TGTGCCAGCAGCTTAGATTCTTGGGGCGGGAGCGTCGAGACCCAGTACTTC. This sequence encodes CASSLDSWGGSVETQYF.

This clone was seen a handful of times. J is TRBJ2-5 and V is TRBV5-6; perhaps TRBD2 as D (5 bases). TRBJ2-7 explains the end of the DNA better; the J call may be wrong. The CDR3 spans 12 residues. Germline loops: CDR1 SGHDT, CDR2 YYEEEE. This CDR3 reads CASSFWEYEQYF. CDR3 nucleotides: TGTGCCAGCAGCTTCTGGGAGTACGAGCAGTACTTC.

The genes are TRBV2 and TRBJ1-1; no reliable D call. The CDR3 has 14 amino acids. V gave up 6 bases and J gave up 11 bases, with 22 bases separating them. Germline V gives CDR1 SNHLY, CDR2 FYNNEI. CDR3: CASSDAGRAFQAFF. The DNA of the CDR3 is TGTGCCAGCAGCGACGCGGGAAGGGCGTTCCAGGCTTTCTTT.

V is TRBV4-2 and J is TRBJ2-7, with 9 bases that match TRBD2. The trim removed 1 base at V and 4 bases at J, leaving 5 bases unmatched. Germline loops: CDR1 LGHNA, CDR2 YNFKEQ. This CDR3 comprises 15 residues. The DNA for the CDR3 is TGTGCCAGCAGCCAAGCAGCGGGAGGTTATTACGAGCAGTACTTC. This gives the protein CASSQAAGGYYEQYF.

V gene TRBV4-1 combines with J gene TRBJ2-5; no firm D call. Germline lookup yields CDR1 MGHRA and CDR2 YSYEKL. The CDR3 contains 16 residues. Between the trimmed V and J ends, which lost 0 bases and 4 bases, there was a span of 15 bases. CDR3 protein: CASSQESLGLRETQYF. CDR3 nucleotides: TGCGCCAGCAGCCAAGAGAGTCTCGGTCTACGAGAGACCCAGTACTTC.

The chain joins TRBV18 to TRBJ2-5; D is undetermined. The J call may not be correct, given that the DNA end is closer to TRBJ2-7. Germline V gene lookup returns CDR1 KGHSH and CDR2 LQKENI. This CDR3 region has 12 residues. CDR3 DNA: TGTGCCAGCTCACCCTCCCCGTCCGAGCAGTACTTC. Amino acid sequence: CASSPSPSEQYF.

The chain couples TRBV4-3 to TRBJ2-3, with 11 bases matching TRBD2. The germline V gene has CDR1 LGHNA and CDR2 YSLEER. V was pared by 1 base and J by 0 bases, with 12 bases of the junction left unmatched. The CDR3 covers 20 residues. The CDR3 reads CASSQVLSGASGGSTDTQYF. CDR3 DNA sequence: TGCGCCAGCAGCCAAGTTCTTTCAGGGGCTAGCGGGGGGAGCACAGATACGCAGTATTTT.

The chain combines TRBV19 with TRBJ2-1; TRBD1 agrees at 10 bases. This CDR3 spans 15 amino acids. The germline V gene has CDR1 LNHDA and CDR2 SQIVND (reference sequence). With 6 bases clipped from V and 5 bases from J, the junction kept 7 bases outside the gene matches. The CDR3 nucleotides are TGTGCCAGTAGCATACCCGGGACAGGGGACAATGAGCAGTTCTTC. This sequence encodes CASSIPGTGDNEQFF.

The chain couples TRBV7-8 to TRBJ2-5; D is unclear. The CDR3 sequence is 16 residues long. V gave up 1 base and J gave up 1 base, with 13 bases separating them. Per the germline V gene, CDR1 is SGHVS and CDR2 is FQNEAQ. The CDR3 bases are TGTGCCAGCAGCTTAGAATCGGAGCTGGGCCAAGAGACCCAGTACTTC. This translates into CASSLESELGQETQYF.

Only a few counts were recorded for this clone. The chain combines TRBV11-3 with TRBJ2-7; TRBD2 matches at 13 bases. V shed 4 bases, J shed 7 bases, and the junction held 13 bases outside the gene matches. CDR1 is SGHNT, CDR2 YENEEA, per germline. The CDR3 runs 17 residues. The CDR3 DNA sequence: TGTGCCAGCAGCTCCAGGACTAGCGGGAGAACGGGTTGGGAGCAGTACTTC. Its translation: CASSSRTSGRTGWEQYF.

The CDR3 region has the DNA TGCGCCAGCAGCTCGGGACAGGTGGGGGGCACAGATACGCAGTATTTT. Its translation is CASSSGQVGGTDTQYF. This chain joins TRBV5-1 and TRBJ2-3; 8 bases are a match to TRBD1. CDR1 SGHRS and CDR2 YFSETQ come from the germline V gene. The CDR3 runs to 16 residues. Trimming at V came to 3 bases and at J to 1 base, leaving 7 bases not matched to a gene.

The chain couples TRBV7-2 to TRBJ2-5; the D is unclear. Germline CDR1 is SGHTA and CDR2 is FQGNSA. V was clipped by 1 base and J by 5 bases, with 17 bases between them. The CDR3 is 16 residues long. In nucleotides, the CDR3 is TGTGCCAGCAGCTTAGGGTTTCGGGTAGCCGATGAGACCCAGTACTTC. Its translation is CASSLGFRVADETQYF. The full variable domain, in which reference TRBV7-2 and TRBJ2-5 provide the parts outside the CDR3, is GAGVSQSPSNKVTEKGKDVELRCDPISGHTALYWYRQSLGQGLEFLIYFQGNSAPDKSGLPSDRFSAERTGGSVSTLTIQRTQQEDSAVYLCASSLGFRVADETQYFGPGTRLLVL.

The V call is TRBV30, the J call TRBJ2-7, with no clear D. Germline V gives CDR1 GTSNPN, CDR2 SVGIG (reference sequence). Trimming cost V 5 bases and J 2 bases, with 16 bases left between them. The length of the CDR3 is 14 residues. CDR3 sequence (DNA): TGTGCCTGGCTTCTCCCGATGACTCCCTACGAGCAGTACTTC. It is translated as CAWLLPMTPYEQYF.

The V and J genes are TRBV5-1 and TRBJ2-7; D remains unclear. The CDR3 has 11 amino acids. The germline V and J ends were trimmed by 4 bases and 3 bases, with 5 bases remaining between them. Germline V gene lookup returns CDR1 SGHRS and CDR2 YFSETQ. The CDR3 DNA follows: TGCGCCAGCAGCCACAGCTACGAGCAGTACTTC. Protein sequence: CASSHSYEQYF.

V usage is TRBV2 and J usage is TRBJ1-6, with D maybe TRBD1 (6 bases). The CDR3 loop spans 15 amino acids. V dropped 9 bases and J dropped 0 bases, with 12 bases sitting between them. From germline, CDR1 is SNHLY and CDR2 FYNNEI. The DNA for the CDR3 is TGTGCCAGTCGGACAGCGAGCTCCTATAATTCACCCCTCCACTTT. Protein sequence: CASRTASSYNSPLHF.

The rearrangement uses TRBV18 and TRBJ2-1; D is unresolved. Germline V gene data show CDR1 as KGHSH and CDR2 as LQKENI. The CDR3 covers 16 residues. V gave up 4 bases and J gave up 8 bases, with 21 bases separating them. CDR3 residues: CASSQQVSQIPDEQFF. The DNA for the CDR3 is TGTGCCAGCTCACAGCAGGTTTCCCAAATCCCCGATGAGCAGTTCTTC.